This T cell receptor beta chain was sequenced for a study of blood T cell repertoires in COVID-19. At the level of the study: T cells, B-cell-depleted T cells, or PBMCs provided the cDNA or gDNA that served as material.

Per the original methods: Reference gene primer amplification gave estimated nucleated cell counts. The assay was immunoSEQ multiplex PCR, and TCRdb's table has in-frame clones only and misses some. Clone size and V and J calls were adopted from that table, with D and trimming inferred from the DNA. The sample has more than 150,000 clones, around 87% seen once. The CDR3 is 13 amino acids. The V gene lost 5 bases and the J gene lost 8 bases, with 15 bases spanning the gap. The germline CDR1 and CDR2 sequences are MNHEY and SVGAGI. This sequence originates from a middle-aged man with active or convalescent COVID-19. Sequences were obtained from peripheral blood. The V call is TRBV6-5, the J call TRBJ1-1, with a tentative D call TRBD1 (6 bases). In DNA, the CDR3 is TGTGCCAGCAGTACACATCTGGGGACAGAAGCTTTCTTT. This encodes CASSTHLGTEAFF.